The rows below give T cell receptor beta chains drawn from one sample of a study of high-grade serous ovarian cancer treatment subgroups. Here immunoSEQ multiplex PCR was the method, and the copy in TCRdb shows in-frame clones only, minus some. This table has about 18,000 clones, about 68% appearing once. The source material was tumor tissue. All receptors come from a human donor with high-grade serous ovarian cancer. Each CDR3 is given with its conserved first and last residue. The D gene is left open where the match is weak. Some rows mark clone size as missing; the rest say once, few, many or name a class of expanded clone.

J: TRBJ1-1
V: TRBV11-2
D: .
size: .
CDR3: CASSLSRAPTEAFF
DNA: TGTGCCAGCAGCTTGAGCAGGGCGCCGACTGAAGCTTTCTTT

J: TRBJ1-5
V: TRBV27
D: .
size: .
CDR3: CASTKTGLYSNQPQHF
DNA: TGTGCCAGCACTAAGACAGGCCTATATAGCAATCAGCCCCAGCATTTT

J: TRBJ2-1
V: TRBV7-8
D: TRBD2
size: .
CDR3: CASSLVGLAVPQFF
DNA: TGTGCCAGCAGCTTAGTGGGACTAGCGGTTCCGCAGTTCTTC

J: TRBJ2-7
V: TRBV10-3
D: TRBD1
size: .
CDR3: CAISDGTGPSKQYF
DNA: TGTGCCATCAGTGATGGGACAGGGCCCAGCAAGCAGTACTTC

J: TRBJ2-1
V: TRBV7-2
D: .
size: .
CDR3: CASSLHPGAYSYNEQFF
DNA: TGTGCCAGCAGCTTACATCCCGGAGCCTACTCCTACAATGAGCAGTTCTTC

J: TRBJ2-3
V: TRBV27
D: TRBD2
size: .
CDR3: CASRREGSTDTQYF
DNA: TGTGCCAGCAGGCGGGAGGGAAGCACAGATACGCAGTATTTT

J: TRBJ2-5
V: TRBV11-1
D: TRBD1
size: once
CDR3: CASSLQGEETQYF
DNA: TGTGCCAGCAGCTTACAGGGGGAAGAGACCCAGTACTTC

J: TRBJ2-5
V: TRBV19
D: TRBD2
size: .
CDR3: CASSILAGFQETQYF
DNA: TGTGCCAGTAGTATACTAGCGGGCTTCCAAGAGACCCAGTACTTC

J: TRBJ2-4
V: TRBV6-1
D: .
size: .
CDR3: CASSERRSNIQYF
DNA: TGTGCCAGCAGTGAAAGGAGAAGTAACATTCAGTACTTC

J: TRBJ1-5
V: TRBV7-2
D: .
size: .
CDR3: CASSPRVNQPQHF
DNA: TGTGCCAGCAGCCCCAGGGTCAATCAGCCCCAGCATTTT

J: TRBJ1-6
V: TRBV4-2
D: .
size: once
CDR3: CASSVVASGSPLHF
DNA: TGTGCCAGCAGCGTGGTGGCCTCGGGGTCACCCCTCCACTTT

J: TRBJ1-2
V: TRBV10-1
D: .
size: few
CDR3: CARGGYTF
DNA: TGCGCCAGGGGTGGCTACACCTTC

J: TRBJ1-6
V: TRBV7-9
D: .
size: .
CDR3: CASSSPTSSHSPLHF
DNA: TGTGCCAGCAGCAGCCCTACTTCCTCACATTCACCCCTCCACTTT

J: TRBJ2-3
V: TRBV19
D: .
size: .
CDR3: CASGGEFRTDTQYF
DNA: TGTGCCAGTGGGGGAGAATTTCGGACAGATACGCAGTATTTT

J: TRBJ2-5
V: TRBV7-2
D: .
size: .
CDR3: CASSLTQETQYF
DNA: TGTGCCAGCAGCTTAACCCAAGAGACCCAGTACTTC

J: TRBJ2-3
V: TRBV19
D: .
size: .
CDR3: CASQRGQSTDTQYF
DNA: TGTGCCTCTCAGCGGGGACAGAGCACAGATACGCAGTATTTT

J: TRBJ2-4
V: TRBV7-9
D: TRBD2
size: .
CDR3: CASSQTSGRGVIMRNIQYF
DNA: TGTGCCAGCAGCCAGACTAGCGGGAGAGGTGTTATAATGAGAAACATTCAGTACTTC

J: TRBJ2-1
V: TRBV28
D: TRBD1
size: .
CDR3: CASRVGQGPYNEQFF
DNA: TGTGCCAGCAGGGTCGGACAGGGACCATACAATGAGCAGTTCTTC

J: TRBJ2-5
V: TRBV10-3
D: TRBD1
size: .
CDR3: CAISDRQGALGETQYF
DNA: TGTGCCATCAGTGATAGACAGGGGGCTTTGGGGGAGACCCAGTACTTC

J: TRBJ2-3
V: TRBV4-2
D: TRBD2
size: .
CDR3: CASSQEVAGGPGDTQYF
DNA: TGTGCCAGCAGCCAAGAGGTAGCGGGAGGGCCAGGAGATACGCAGTATTTT

J: TRBJ2-2
V: TRBV11-3
D: .
size: .
CDR3: CASSLWAGTGELFF
DNA: TGTGCCAGCAGCTTATGGGCGGGCACCGGGGAGCTGTTTTTT

J: TRBJ1-3
V: TRBV7-2
D: .
size: .
CDR3: CASSLAGNGRNTIYF
DNA: TGTGCCAGCAGCTTAGCAGGGAACGGGCGAAACACCATATATTTT

J: TRBJ2-3
V: TRBV12-2
D: .
size: .
CDR3: CASRWQGTDTQYF
DNA: TGTGCAAGTCGCTGGCAGGGCACAGATACGCAGTATTTT

J: TRBJ1-3
V: TRBV5-4
D: .
size: .
CDR3: CASSADGNTIYF
DNA: TGTGCCAGCAGCGCTGACGGAAACACCATATATTTT

J: TRBJ1-2
V: TRBV10-3
D: .
size: few
CDR3: CAITGSSHGYTF
DNA: TGTGCCATCACCGGATCCAGCCATGGCTACACCTTC

J: TRBJ2-7
V: TRBV11-2
D: .
size: .
CDR3: CASSFGGTYEQYF
DNA: TGTGCCAGCAGCTTTGGTGGCACCTACGAGCAGTACTTC

J: TRBJ2-1
V: TRBV4-1
D: TRBD2
size: once
CDR3: CASSQEQREGNEQFF
DNA: TGCGCCAGCAGCCAAGAACAGCGGGAGGGCAATGAGCAGTTCTTC

J: TRBJ1-1
V: TRBV6-1
D: .
size: .
CDR3: CASRGAQTSFF
DNA: TGTGCCAGCAGGGGGGCACAGACATCTTTCTTT

J: TRBJ2-2
V: TRBV2
D: .
size: .
CDR3: CASSEYGVSTGELFF
DNA: TGTGCCAGCAGTGAATACGGAGTAAGCACCGGGGAGCTGTTTTTT

J: TRBJ1-4
V: TRBV2
D: .
size: few
CDR3: CASRPDGNEKLFF
DNA: TGTGCCAGCAGACCGGACGGTAATGAAAAACTGTTTTTT

J: TRBJ2-1
V: TRBV4-1
D: .
size: once
CDR3: CASSQDNGNGVNEQFF
DNA: TGCGCCAGCAGCCAAGATAACGGGAACGGGGTCAATGAGCAGTTCTTC

J: TRBJ2-7
V: TRBV18
D: TRBD2
size: few
CDR3: CASSPRLAGRDYEQYF
DNA: TGTGCCAGCTCACCTAGATTAGCGGGACGAGATTACGAGCAGTACTTC

J: TRBJ1-3
V: TRBV7-2
D: .
size: .
CDR3: CASSLGRGASGNTIYF
DNA: TGTGCCAGCAGCTTGGGAAGGGGGGCAAGTGGAAACACCATATATTTT

J: TRBJ2-7
V: TRBV10-3
D: TRBD2
size: .
CDR3: CAIPRRGESHEQYF
DNA: TGTGCCATCCCTCGTCGGGGGGAGAGCCACGAGCAGTACTTC

J: TRBJ2-5
V: TRBV4-1
D: .
size: .
CDR3: CASSQQPPGGTQYF
DNA: TGCGCCAGCAGCCAACAACCCCCCGGGGGGACCCAGTACTTC

J: TRBJ2-1
V: TRBV28
D: TRBD2
size: once
CDR3: CASSLGATSGVTEFF
DNA: TGTGCCAGCAGTTTAGGGGCGACTAGCGGGGTAACGGAGTTCTTC

J: TRBJ1-6
V: TRBV5-4
D: .
size: .
CDR3: CASRGGSSYNSPLHF
DNA: TGTGCCAGCAGGGGAGGGAGCTCCTATAATTCACCCCTCCACTTT

J: TRBJ2-1
V: TRBV19
D: .
size: few
CDR3: CASSIWGARNEQFF
DNA: TGTGCCAGTAGTATCTGGGGCGCCCGCAATGAGCAGTTCTTC

J: TRBJ1-2
V: TRBV4-2
D: TRBD1
size: few
CDR3: CASSQTGDYGYTF
DNA: TGTGCCAGCAGCCAAACAGGGGACTATGGCTACACCTTC

J: TRBJ2-3
V: TRBV11-2
D: .
size: .
CDR3: CASSPMGATDTQYF
DNA: TGTGCCAGCAGCCCCATGGGGGCAACAGATACGCAGTATTTT

J: TRBJ1-2
V: TRBV30
D: .
size: .
CDR3: CAWSLPSRYTF
DNA: TGTGCCTGGAGTTTGCCTAGTCGCTACACCTTC

J: TRBJ1-1
V: TRBV6-1
D: .
size: .
CDR3: CASSRLGNTEAFF
DNA: TGTGCCAGCAGTAGACTCGGTAACACTGAAGCTTTCTTT

J: TRBJ1-5
V: TRBV9
D: .
size: .
CDR3: CASSVAEDRQPQHF
DNA: TGTGCCAGCAGCGTAGCTGAAGATAGACAGCCCCAGCATTTT

J: TRBJ1-1
V: TRBV2
D: TRBD1
size: .
CDR3: CASIRDRGIAEAFF
DNA: TGTGCCAGCATCCGTGACAGGGGAATCGCTGAAGCTTTCTTT